This T cell receptor beta chain derives from a study of cytomegalovirus exposure and HLA in healthy donors. Study overall: Prior work identified around 100 million unique TCR beta sequences in some 180 million T cells. Study-wide results and limits: It was reported that the classifier diagnosed cytomegalovirus status with high specificity and sensitivity in both the original and validation cohorts.

The germline V gene has CDR1 SGDLS and CDR2 YYNGEE. The CDR3 is 13 amino acids. Both 60 Vbeta primers and 13 Jbeta primers went into the PCR. The assay was immunoSEQ multiplex PCR, and TCRdb's table has in-frame clones only and misses some. The sample lists about 160,000 clones; roughly 80% were seen once. This clone occurred once. As yet, its antigen is unknown. The donors (healthy individuals) were bone marrow donors. The specimen sequenced was PBMCs. This receptor was identified in a man between 18 and 29 years old in good health and CMV-seronegative. J is TRBJ2-5 and V is TRBV9, with TRBD2 matching over 10 bases. The CDR3 DNA is TGTGTGTCCAGCGGGGGGGGCCGGGAGACCCAGTACTTC. It translates to CVSSGGGRETQYF.